This entry lists 21 T cell receptor beta chains sequenced from one sample in a study of T cell responses to AZD1222 COVID-19 vaccine. Data came from immunoSEQ multiplex PCR; TCRdb stores just in-frame clones and leaves some out. Counted here are around 99,000 clones, about 90% occurring once; the ten biggest clones make up around 4.9%. The material sequenced was peripheral blood, taken 28 days after the second AZD1222 dose. The receptors were gathered from an adult who received the AZD1222 COVID-19 vaccine.

This chain connects TRBV6-5 to TRBJ1-6; a possible D gene is TRBD1 (6 bases). V gave up 6 bases and J gave up 3 bases, with 12 bases separating them. The germline CDR1 and CDR2 sequences are MNHEY and SVGAGI. The CDR3 runs 15 residues. CDR3: CASSHGTHYNSPLHF. CDR3 nucleotides: TGTGCCAGCAGCCACGGGACACACTATAATTCACCCCTCCACTTT.

The rearrangement links TRBV5-1 to TRBJ2-3; D is undetermined. The ends were cut back, 4 bases at V and 4 bases at J, with 19 bases in the middle. The CDR3 totals 16 residues. CDR1 is SGHRS, CDR2 YFSETQ, per germline. In DNA form, the CDR3 reads TGCGCCAGCAGCCCCCTAGGAGCGTCCCTCGCAGATACGCAGTATTTT. Translated: CASSPLGASLADTQYF.

The chain carries TRBV4-3 and TRBJ2-3; tentative D call: TRBD2 (6 bases). V gave up 0 bases and J gave up 1 base, with 11 bases separating them. This CDR3 contains 16 residues. Germline assignment: CDR1 LGHNA and CDR2 YSLEER. CDR3 in amino acids: CASSQEDGGRTDTQYF. CDR3 bases: TGCGCCAGCAGCCAAGAGGACGGGGGACGCACAGATACGCAGTATTTT.

In its sample, this clone was seen a few times. This chain joins TRBV27 and TRBJ2-2; TRBD1 matches 7 bases. Germline trimming cut 3 bases from V and 3 bases from J; bases unmatched to any gene: 7. The CDR3 is 16 residues long. Germline V CDR1 and CDR2: MNHEY, SMNVEV (reference sequence). DNA for the CDR3: TGTGCCAGCAGTTTTGCCGGGACAGCCTACACCGGGGAGCTGTTTTTT. It translates to CASSFAGTAYTGELFF.

This rearrangement joins TRBV5-8 to TRBJ1-2; 7 bases are shared with TRBD1. V shed 4 bases and J 4 bases; nucleotides not matched to a gene: 4. This CDR3 has 13 amino acids. From germline, CDR1 is SGHTS and CDR2 YDEGEE. This CDR3 is CASSPGQIYGYTF. The CDR3 DNA is TGTGCCAGCAGCCCGGGACAGATCTATGGCTACACCTTC.

The rearrangement joins TRBV9 to TRBJ1-1; D unclear. CDR1 and CDR2 (germline): SGDLS, YYNGEE. Trimming removed 3 bases from V and 5 bases from J, with 11 bases in between. The CDR3 covers 13 residues. The CDR3 loop reads CASSGQVGTEAFF. For the CDR3, the DNA is TGTGCCAGCAGCGGCCAAGTCGGGACTGAAGCTTTCTTT.

This clone was recorded only once. The chain uses TRBV10-3 and TRBJ2-5; 7 bases agree with TRBD2. CDR1 is ENHRY, CDR2 SYGVKD, per germline. The ends lost 8 bases at V and 1 base at J; junction bases unmatched: 7. The CDR3 contains 14 residues. CDR3 in DNA: TGTGCCATCCAACCAGCTAGCGGCCAAGAGACCCAGTACTTC. Translating it yields CAIQPASGQETQYF.

J is TRBJ2-7 and V is TRBV7-9; D gene ambiguous. V shed 1 base and J shed 0 bases, with 7 bases lying between them. The germline V gene encodes CDR1 SEHNR and CDR2 FQNEAQ (reference sequence). This CDR3 spans 14 amino acids. The CDR3 DNA sequence: TGTGCCAGCAGCTTAGTCTCCCTCTCCTACGAGCAGTACTTC. Translated, it gives CASSLVSLSYEQYF. Full variable domain (outside the CDR3, taken from reference TRBV7-9 and TRBJ2-7): DTGVSQNPRHKITKRGQNVTFRCDPISEHNRLYWYRQTLGQGPEFLTYFQNEAQLEKSRLLSDRFSAERPKGSFSTLEIQRTEQGDSAMYLCASSLVSLSYEQYFGPGTRLTVT.

The V call is TRBV28, the J call TRBJ1-3, with 7 bases fitting TRBD1. Unmatched junction bases numbered 15, after V lost 2 bases and J lost 5 bases. The CDR3 length is 18 residues. In germline, CDR1 is MDHEN, CDR2 SYDVKM. The CDR3 spells CASSLEGGRGTLRNTIYF. CDR3 DNA: TGTGCCAGCAGTTTAGAAGGGGGCCGGGGGACCCTCAGAAACACCATATATTTT. The full variable domain, completed using reference TRBV28 and TRBJ1-3, is DVKVTQSSRYLVKRTGEKVFLECVQDMDHENMFWYRQDPGLGLRLIYFSYDVKMKEKGDIPEGYSVSREKKERFSLILESASTNQTSMYLCASSLEGGRGTLRNTIYFGEGSWLTVV.

CDR3 DNA: TGTGCCAGCAGCGACGCAGGGTTGGGAGCTTTCTTT. This translates into CASSDAGLGAFF. This chain links TRBV7-8 with TRBJ1-1, with a weak D call TRBD1 (5 bases). V lost 5 bases and J 10 bases, leaving 14 bases between the germline ends. Germline V gives CDR1 SGHVS, CDR2 FQNEAQ. The CDR3 totals 12 residues.

The V gene is TRBV20-1, the J gene TRBJ2-3; the match to TRBD1 covers 11 bases. Unmatched junction bases numbered 5, after V lost 3 bases and J lost 3 bases. Germline lookup yields CDR1 DFQATT and CDR2 SNEGSKA (reference sequence). The CDR3 consists of 15 residues. In DNA form, the CDR3 reads TGCAGTGCTAGTCGGGGACAGGGGGTGACAGATACGCAGTATTTT. The encoded protein is CSASRGQGVTDTQYF.

The chain uses TRBV3-1 (or the pseudogene TRBV3-2) and TRBJ2-3, with 8 bases fitting TRBD2. The length of the CDR3 is 15 residues. Trimming at V came to 6 bases and at J to 0 bases, leaving 5 bases not matched to a gene. The germline gives CDR1 LGHDT, CDR2 YNNKEL (reference sequence). The DNA for the CDR3 is TGTGCCAGCAGTGATAGCGGGGTGAGCACAGATACGCAGTATTTT. It is translated as CASSDSGVSTDTQYF.

As to this clone: An end of the junction does not agree with germline; a read error may underlie this. CDR3 sequence reads: CASSLDRREKLFF. CDR3 in DNA: TGTGCCAGTAGTCTAGACAGAAGAGAAAAACTGTTTTTT. The chain is built from TRBV19 and TRBJ1-4; a possible D gene is TRBD1 (5 bases). Germline V gene lookup returns CDR1 LNHDA and CDR2 SQIVND (reference sequence). This CDR3 is 13 amino acids long.

The V call is TRBV27, the J call TRBJ1-2, with no clear D. V was pared by 2 bases and J by 2 bases, with 6 bases between. CDR1 MNHEY and CDR2 SMNVEV come from the germline V gene (reference sequence). CDR3 length equals 13 residues. As DNA, the CDR3 is TGTGCCAGCAGTTTAACGGGGAACTATGGCTACACCTTC. The encoded protein is CASSLTGNYGYTF.

V and J are TRBV6-5 and TRBJ1-5; D is ambiguous. Germline CDR1 is MNHEY and CDR2 is SVGAGI. The CDR3 totals 14 residues. The germline V and J ends were trimmed by 10 bases and 1 base, with 14 bases remaining between them. CDR3 bases: TGTGCCACCTCACCGGAGTGGAGCAATCAGCCCCAGCATTTT. This translates into CATSPEWSNQPQHF.

This chain joins TRBV2 and TRBJ1-6, with D tentatively TRBD1 (5 bases). The CDR3 contains 16 residues. V lost 5 bases, J lost 5 bases, and 16 bases lay in between. Germline V CDR1 and CDR2: SNHLY, FYNNEI. For the CDR3, the DNA is TGTGCCAGCAGTCAGGGAGGACACCCTAATAATTCACCCCTCCACTTT. The encoded protein is CASSQGGHPNNSPLHF.

Concerning this clone: One end of the junction is discordant with germline, which a read error may explain. The rearrangement links TRBV5-4 to TRBJ2-3; 7 bases agree with TRBD1. The CDR3 runs 14 residues. Germline-derived CDR1 and CDR2 are SGHNT and YYREEE (reference sequence). CDR3 residues: CASTLNRGGDTQYF. The CDR3 bases are TGTGCCAGCACCTTGAACAGGGGTGGAGATACGCAGTATTTT.

V usage is TRBV5-1 and J usage is TRBJ1-3; no reliable D call. Trimming took 0 bases from V and 0 from J, leaving 7 bases between them. The CDR3 consists of 15 residues. CDR1 is SGHRS and CDR2 is YFSETQ in the germline V gene. In nucleotides, the CDR3 is TGCGCCAGCAGCTTGGGCCAGCACTCTGGAAACACCATATATTTT. Translating gives CASSLGQHSGNTIYF. The full variable domain, in which reference TRBV5-1 and TRBJ1-3 provide the parts outside the CDR3, is KAGVTQTPRYLIKTRGQQVTLSCSPISGHRSVSWYQQTPGQGLQFLFEYFSETQRNKGNFPGRFSGRQFSNSRSEMNVSTLELGDSALYLCASSLGQHSGNTIYFGEGSWLTVV.

The chain combines TRBV18 with TRBJ1-3; D ambiguous. Trimming removed 5 bases from V and 0 bases from J, with 8 bases in between. The CDR3 consists of 14 residues. CDR1 and CDR2 (germline): KGHSH, LQKENI. The CDR3 sequence is CASSDGNSGNTIYF. The CDR3 DNA reads as TGTGCCAGCTCAGATGGGAACTCTGGAAACACCATATATTTT.

The chain couples TRBV7-9 to TRBJ1-6; D not resolved. The CDR3 runs to 14 residues. Trimming pared 5 bases from V and 7 bases from J, leaving 12 bases between. Germline CDR1 is SEHNR and CDR2 is FQNEAQ (reference sequence). CDR3 in DNA: TGTGCCAGCAGCCCCAGGCGAAACAATTCACCCCTCCACTTT. It translates to CASSPRRNNSPLHF.

CDR3 amino acids: CATTAFGRGINQPQHF. In DNA, the CDR3 is TGTGCCACCACGGCTTTTGGGCGGGGAATTAATCAGCCCCAGCATTTT. The chain links TRBV10-3 to TRBJ1-5; D ambiguous. The germline gives CDR1 ENHRY, CDR2 SYGVKD. CDR3 length equals 16 residues. V was clipped by 10 bases and J by 4 bases, with 23 bases between them.